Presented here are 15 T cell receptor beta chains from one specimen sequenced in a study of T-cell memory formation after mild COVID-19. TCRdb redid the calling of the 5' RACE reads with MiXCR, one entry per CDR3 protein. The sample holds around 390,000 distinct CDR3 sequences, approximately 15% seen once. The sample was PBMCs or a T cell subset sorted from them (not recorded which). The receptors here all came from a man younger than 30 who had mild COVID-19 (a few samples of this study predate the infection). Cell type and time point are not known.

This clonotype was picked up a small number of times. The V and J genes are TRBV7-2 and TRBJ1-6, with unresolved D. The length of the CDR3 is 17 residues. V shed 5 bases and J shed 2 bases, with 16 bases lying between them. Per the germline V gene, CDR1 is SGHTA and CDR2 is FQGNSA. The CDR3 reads CASSLYTGFAYNSPLHF. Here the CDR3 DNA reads TGTGCCAGCAGCCTATACACGGGGTTCGCCTATAATTCACCCCTCCACTTT.

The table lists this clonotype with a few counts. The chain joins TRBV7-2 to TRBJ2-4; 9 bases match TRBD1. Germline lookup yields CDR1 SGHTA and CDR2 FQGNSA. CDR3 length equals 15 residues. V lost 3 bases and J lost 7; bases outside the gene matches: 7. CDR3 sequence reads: CASSLFGTGSNIQYF. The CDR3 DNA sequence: TGTGCCAGCAGCTTGTTTGGGACAGGGTCTAACATTCAGTACTTC. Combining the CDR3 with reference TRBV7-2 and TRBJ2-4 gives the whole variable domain GAGVSQSPSNKVTEKGKDVELRCDPISGHTALYWYRQSLGQGLEFLIYFQGNSAPDKSGLPSDRFSAERTGGSVSTLTIQRTQQEDSAVYLCASSLFGTGSNIQYFGAGTRLSVL.

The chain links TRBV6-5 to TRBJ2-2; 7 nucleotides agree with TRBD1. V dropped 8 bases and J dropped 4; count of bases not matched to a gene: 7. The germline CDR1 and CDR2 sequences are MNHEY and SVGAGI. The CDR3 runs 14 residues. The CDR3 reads CASAAGGSTGELFF. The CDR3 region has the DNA TGTGCCAGCGCCGCAGGGGGAAGCACCGGGGAGCTGTTTTTT.

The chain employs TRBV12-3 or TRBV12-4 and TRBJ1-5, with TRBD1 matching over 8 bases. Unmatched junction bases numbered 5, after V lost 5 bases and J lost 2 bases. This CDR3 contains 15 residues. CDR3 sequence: CASSPPGQGNQPQHF. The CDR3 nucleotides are TGTGCCAGCAGTCCCCCGGGACAGGGCAATCAGCCCCAGCATTTT.

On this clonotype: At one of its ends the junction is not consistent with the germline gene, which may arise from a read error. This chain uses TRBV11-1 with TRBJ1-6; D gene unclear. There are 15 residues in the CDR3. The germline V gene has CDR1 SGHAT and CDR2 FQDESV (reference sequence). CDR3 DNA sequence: TGCGCCAGCACGCGTGGACTCAACTATAATTCACCCCTCCACTTT. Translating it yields CASTRGLNYNSPLHF.

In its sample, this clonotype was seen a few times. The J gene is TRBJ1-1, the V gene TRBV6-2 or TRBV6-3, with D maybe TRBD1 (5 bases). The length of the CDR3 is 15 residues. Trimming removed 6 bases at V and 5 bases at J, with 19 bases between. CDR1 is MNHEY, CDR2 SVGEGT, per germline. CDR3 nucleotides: TGTGCCAGCAGGGAGCCGTTGGGGGGGAGGACTGAAGCTTTCTTT. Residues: CASREPLGGRTEAFF.

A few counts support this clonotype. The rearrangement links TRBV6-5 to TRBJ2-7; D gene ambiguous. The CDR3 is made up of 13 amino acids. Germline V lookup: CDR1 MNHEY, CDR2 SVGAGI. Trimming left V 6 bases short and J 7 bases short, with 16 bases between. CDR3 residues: CASSPRYSLEQYF. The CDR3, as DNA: TGTGCCAGCAGCCCCCGTTATTCCTTGGAGCAGTACTTC.

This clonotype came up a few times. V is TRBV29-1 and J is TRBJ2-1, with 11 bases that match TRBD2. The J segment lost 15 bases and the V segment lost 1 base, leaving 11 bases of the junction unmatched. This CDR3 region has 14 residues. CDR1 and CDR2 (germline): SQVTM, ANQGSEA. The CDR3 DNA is TGCAGCGTTGAAGGGGTTAGCGGGGGGGTTCAATTGTTCTTC. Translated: CSVEGVSGGVQLFF.

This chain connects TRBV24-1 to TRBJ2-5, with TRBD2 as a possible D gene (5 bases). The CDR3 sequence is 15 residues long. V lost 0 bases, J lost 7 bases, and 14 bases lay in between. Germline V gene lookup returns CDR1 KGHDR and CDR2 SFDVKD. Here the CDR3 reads CATSDLQKGAGTQYF. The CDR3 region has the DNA TGTGCCACCAGTGATTTGCAGAAGGGCGCGGGGACCCAGTACTTC.

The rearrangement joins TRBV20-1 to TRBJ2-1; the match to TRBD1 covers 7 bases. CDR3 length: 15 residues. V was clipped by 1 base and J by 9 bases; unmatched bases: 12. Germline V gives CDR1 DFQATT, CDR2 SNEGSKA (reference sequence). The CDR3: CSARVRTGPPSEQFF. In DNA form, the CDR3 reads TGCAGTGCTAGAGTTCGGACAGGCCCTCCCAGTGAGCAGTTCTTC.

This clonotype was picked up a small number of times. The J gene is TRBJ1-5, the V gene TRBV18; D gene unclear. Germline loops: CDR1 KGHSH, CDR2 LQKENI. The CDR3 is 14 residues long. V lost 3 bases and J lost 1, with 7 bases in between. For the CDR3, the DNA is TGTGCCAGCTCACCCACCCTCAGCAATCAGCCCCAGCATTTT. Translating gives CASSPTLSNQPQHF.

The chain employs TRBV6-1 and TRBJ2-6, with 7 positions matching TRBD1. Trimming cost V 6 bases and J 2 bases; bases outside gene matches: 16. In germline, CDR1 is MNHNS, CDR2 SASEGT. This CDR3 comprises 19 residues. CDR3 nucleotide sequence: TGTGCCAGCAGCGCCCGCCTCAGGGACAGCTCAACTGGGGCCAACGTCCTGACTTTC. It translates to CASSARLRDSSTGANVLTF.

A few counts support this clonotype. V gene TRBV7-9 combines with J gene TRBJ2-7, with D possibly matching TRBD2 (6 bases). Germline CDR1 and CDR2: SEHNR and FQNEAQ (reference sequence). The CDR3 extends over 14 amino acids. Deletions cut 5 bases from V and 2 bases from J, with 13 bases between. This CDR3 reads CASSLPGEAYEQYF. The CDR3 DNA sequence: TGTGCCAGCAGCCTTCCCGGGGAGGCCTACGAGCAGTACTTC.

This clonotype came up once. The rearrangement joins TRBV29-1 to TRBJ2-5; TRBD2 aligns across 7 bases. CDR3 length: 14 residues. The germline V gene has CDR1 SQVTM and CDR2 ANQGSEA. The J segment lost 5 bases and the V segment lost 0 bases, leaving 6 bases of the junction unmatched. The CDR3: CSVEDRGERETQYF. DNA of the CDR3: TGCAGCGTTGAAGATCGGGGGGAAAGGGAGACCCAGTACTTC.

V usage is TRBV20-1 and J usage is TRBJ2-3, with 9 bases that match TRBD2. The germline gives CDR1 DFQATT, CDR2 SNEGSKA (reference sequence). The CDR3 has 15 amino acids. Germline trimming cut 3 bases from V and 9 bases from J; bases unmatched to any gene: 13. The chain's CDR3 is CSARIAGALRGTQYF. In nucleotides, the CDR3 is TGCAGTGCTAGGATAGCGGGGGCCCTGCGTGGAACGCAGTATTTT.